The present TCR beta chain was sequenced within a study of CD4 T cells in relation to SARS-CoV-2 and coronaviruses. Whole-study context: Crossreactive spike epitopes shared across donors were mapped to their HLA restriction.

Germline V gene lookup returns CDR1 SGDLS and CDR2 YYNGEE. The V gene end was trimmed by 0 bases and the J gene end by 0 bases; junction bases not matched to a gene: 6. The CDR3 is 17 amino acids. The table came from immunoSEQ multiplex PCR; TCRdb's copy has only in-frame clones and leaves some out. Among about 64,000 clones listed, less than 95% were seen once. Unexposed donor CD4+ T cells date from 2011-2018, before the COVID-19 pandemic. This TCR was recovered from a human donor in good health. The sample was naive CD4+ T cells from PBMCs. Subset indicated: naive CD4+ T cells isolated by negative enrichment. The genes are TRBV9 and TRBJ2-1; 7 nucleotides agree with TRBD2. The CDR3 coding sequence is TGTGCCAGCAGCGTAGCGGCTAGCGGAAGCTCCTACAATGAGCAGTTCTTC. Translated: CASSVAASGSSYNEQFF.